This T cell receptor beta chain was documented in a study of cytomegalovirus exposure and HLA in healthy donors. A multiplex PCR was run with 60 Vbeta primers and 13 Jbeta primers. TCRdb keeps only in-frame clones here, not all; method: immunoSEQ multiplex PCR. Of 65,000 to 85,000 clones listed, roughly two thirds are singletons. J lost 9 bases, V lost 5 bases, and 9 bases had no gene match. CDR1 and CDR2 (germline): SGHTA, FQGTGA. The CDR3 consists of 14 residues. The origin of this receptor is a man aged 60 to 69 in good health and CMV-seropositive. V gene TRBV7-3 combines with J gene TRBJ2-1, with 8 nucleotides matching TRBD2. Material for sequencing was PBMCs. In nucleotides, the CDR3 is TGTGCCAGCAGCACCGGGACGGGAGGGAGTGAGCAGTTCTTC. Translated, it gives CASSTGTGGSEQFF.